This T cell receptor (beta chain) was observed in a study of CD8 T cells in ankylosing spondylitis. General observations from the study: In reactive arthritis synovial fluid and blood, some motif variants had been reported before. Disease-linked clones had a CD8+ phenotype and relatively low frequency in peripheral blood.

Quantitative molecular-barcoded 5'-RACE generated the TCR beta libraries. MiXCR, run by TCRdb on the 5' RACE reads, gives a single entry per CDR3 protein. The data show 300,000 to 350,000 distinct CDR3 sequences, roughly 15% seen once. This clonotype was recorded a few times. The antigen is not known. CDR1 and CDR2 (germline): SQVTM, ANQGSEA. The CDR3 runs 15 residues. J lost 2 bases, V lost 6 bases, and 9 bases had no gene match. The rearrangement links TRBV29-1 to TRBJ2-3; TRBD2 matches 9 bases. The specimen sequenced was blood, either unsorted or a sorted T cell fraction (not recorded which). This TCR was sampled from a male donor with ankylosing spondylitis or in good health (not recorded which). The CDR3: CSVDNSGSYTDTQYF. The CDR3, as DNA: TGCAGCGTAGACAATAGCGGGAGCTACACAGATACGCAGTATTTT.